These 10 T cell receptor beta chains share one sample of origin, sequenced in a study of identifying expanded T cells in peripheral blood. Clones were sequenced by immunoSEQ multiplex PCR, and TCRdb holds only the in-frame ones, with some missing. Of more than 85,000 clones listed, around 89% are singletons. Sequences were obtained from blood. These receptors originate from a person aged 18-70 years in good health.

CDR3 sequence: CATRQGSKQPQHF. The CDR3 bases are TGTGCCACGAGACAGGGGAGTAAACAGCCCCAGCATTTT. The rearrangement uses TRBV7-9 and TRBJ1-5; 8 bases are a match to TRBD1. Germline V gene sequence: CDR1 SEHNR, CDR2 FQNEAQ (reference sequence). The J segment lost 7 bases and the V segment lost 10 bases, leaving 9 bases of the junction unmatched. The length of the CDR3 is 13 residues.

V is TRBV19 and J is TRBJ2-2; D is ambiguous. The V end lost 7 bases, the J end lost 0 bases, and 9 bases lay between the germline ends. The CDR3 is 14 amino acids. Germline assignment: CDR1 LNHDA and CDR2 SQIVND (reference sequence). The DNA for the CDR3 is TGTGCCAGTATTCACGGCGCGAACACCGGGGAGCTGTTTTTT. It encodes CASIHGANTGELFF.

This chain joins TRBV7-9 and TRBJ2-2; a weak D match, TRBD2 (6 bases). Trimming removed 4 bases from V and 3 bases from J, with 12 bases in between. CDR1 SEHNR and CDR2 FQNEAQ come from the germline V gene (reference sequence). The CDR3 sequence is 15 residues long. The CDR3 coding sequence is TGTGCCAGCAGCTCCACTAGCCGCGACACCGGGGAGCTGTTTTTT. This gives the protein CASSSTSRDTGELFF.

This clone was picked up a small number of times. The chain couples TRBV11-3 to TRBJ1-5; no definite D call. The V and J ends lost 4 bases and 0 bases respectively, with 13 bases between them. The CDR3 length is 16 residues. Looked up from germline, CDR1 is SGHNT and CDR2 is YENEEA. This chain's CDR3 is CASSWLGCHSNQPQHF. The CDR3 nucleotides are TGTGCCAGCAGCTGGTTGGGGTGCCATAGCAATCAGCCCCAGCATTTT.

The chain joins TRBV5-1 to TRBJ1-1; 10 bases fit TRBD1. Germline CDR1 reads SGHRS; CDR2 reads YFSETQ. V shed 3 bases, J shed 4 bases, and the junction held 6 bases outside the gene matches. The CDR3 totals 15 residues. CDR3 sequence: CASSWGQGISTEAFF. As DNA, the CDR3 is TGCGCCAGCAGCTGGGGACAGGGGATTTCCACTGAAGCTTTCTTT.

This rearrangement joins TRBV5-1 to TRBJ2-2, with TRBD2 as a possible D gene (5 bases). Trimming took off 2 bases at V and 7 bases at J, with 18 bases between the two ends. Germline-derived CDR1 and CDR2 are SGHRS and YFSETQ. This CDR3 comprises 16 residues. CDR3 bases: TGCGCCAGCAGCTTTACCTCCGGGGTCGGTTTCGGGGAGCTGTTTTTT. Protein: CASSFTSGVGFGELFF.

The V gene is TRBV30, the J gene TRBJ1-1; no reliable D call. Germline V CDR1 and CDR2: GTSNPN, SVGIG (reference sequence). Trimming left V 5 bases short and J 1 base short, with 8 bases between. The length of the CDR3 is 12 residues. Here the CDR3 DNA reads TGTGCCTGGGGACCACAGAACACTGAAGCTTTCTTT. Protein sequence: CAWGPQNTEAFF.

The J gene is TRBJ2-7, the V gene TRBV7-9; 16 nucleotides align to TRBD2. This CDR3 is 19 amino acids long. The J segment lost 3 bases and the V segment lost 5 bases, leaving 13 bases of the junction unmatched. Looked up from germline, CDR1 is SEHNR and CDR2 is FQNEAQ (reference sequence). The CDR3 coding sequence is TGTGCCAGCAGCGTAAGTCCCGGGACTAGCGGGGGGGATAGCTACGAGCAGTACTTC. Translating gives CASSVSPGTSGGDSYEQYF.

This chain joins TRBV6-5 and TRBJ2-5; 9 positions match TRBD1. CDR3 length: 13 amino acids. Per the germline V gene, CDR1 is MNHEY and CDR2 is SVGAGI. Unmatched junction bases numbered 2, after V lost 6 bases and J lost 3 bases. CDR3 DNA: TGTGCCAGCAGGGGACAGGGTGAAGAGACCCAGTACTTC. It encodes CASRGQGEETQYF.

V is TRBV18 and J is TRBJ2-7, with TRBD2 identical over 11 bases. V lost 4 bases, J lost 3 bases, and 8 bases stayed unmatched. Germline loops: CDR1 KGHSH, CDR2 LQKENI. The CDR3 contains 16 residues. The DNA of the CDR3 is TGTGCCAGCTCACAGCCCTCACTAGCGGGGGACTACGAGCAGTACTTC. It specifies CASSQPSLAGDYEQYF.